A single sample gave rise to the 17 T cell receptor beta chains below, sequenced in a study of Graves' ophthalmopathy and Graves' hyperthyroidism. Investigators amplified TCR beta CDR3 regions from RNA transcripts. A first-round RT-PCR used HTBI primers, followed by a second-round multiplex PCR. From the multiplex PCR reads, TCRdb called clonotypes with MiXCR, one entry per CDR3 protein. The data show approximately 45,000 distinct CDR3 sequences, with 50% seen just once and roughly 21% held by the top ten. What was sequenced was peripheral blood. The receptors were sampled from an adult man with Graves' ophthalmopathy.

V usage is TRBV7-9 and J usage is TRBJ2-1, with D maybe TRBD1 (6 bases). Germline CDR1 SEHNR, CDR2 FQNEAQ (reference sequence). The CDR3 covers 14 residues. The V end was cut by 5 bases, the J end by 7 bases, with 15 bases between. The chain's CDR3 is CASSPDSFVNEQFF. The CDR3 nucleotides are TGTGCCAGCAGCCCGGACAGTTTTGTTAATGAGCAGTTCTTC.

This chain connects TRBV20-1 to TRBJ2-3, with D possibly TRBD2 on 6 matching bases. Germline values: CDR1 DFQATT, CDR2 SNEGSKA (reference sequence). Trimming pared 0 bases from V and 6 bases from J, leaving 13 bases between. The CDR3 totals 14 residues. CDR3 nucleotide sequence: TGCAGTGCTAGAGAACGACTAGGGAGTGATACGCAGTATTTT. This encodes CSARERLGSDTQYF.

The V call is TRBV25-1, the J call TRBJ2-1; 14 positions match TRBD2. Germline CDR1 reads MGHDK; CDR2 reads SYGVNS. J gave up 2 bases and V 4 bases, and 4 bases lay outside the gene matches. The CDR3 is 17 residues long. CDR3 coding DNA: TGTGCCAGCAGTGGGAGGACTAGCGGGGGGACCTACAATGAGCAGTTCTTC. This gives the protein CASSGRTSGGTYNEQFF.

A word on this clonotype: Its ends do not fully match the called genes, so a read error is possible. The CDR3 DNA reads TGTGCCAGCAGTGTTCAGGGGTTTACCGAAGCTTCCTTT. Translating it yields CASSVQGFTEASF. This chain joins TRBV2 and TRBJ1-1; the D gene is possibly TRBD1 (6 bases). CDR3 length equals 13 residues. From germline, CDR1 is SNHLY and CDR2 FYNNEI.

This clonotype was observed a single time. A read error may be the cause here, since a much bigger clone is one base away. CDR3 loop: CASGLAGLAGGLFYNEQFF. The CDR3, as DNA: TGTGCCAGCGGCTTGGCCGGTCTAGCGGGGGGGCTTTTCTACAATGAGCAGTTCTTC. The chain joins TRBV7-3 to TRBJ2-1; 12 bases fit TRBD2. From germline, CDR1 is SGHTA and CDR2 FQGTGA. This CDR3 comprises 19 residues.

This clonotype was seen ten or more times. This chain uses TRBV19 with TRBJ1-1, with D unresolved. The ends were cut back, 1 base at V and 0 bases at J, with 3 bases in the middle. Germline V gene lookup returns CDR1 LNHDA and CDR2 SQIVND (reference sequence). CDR3 length: 13 amino acids. For the CDR3, the DNA is TGTGCCAGTAGTATAGCGGTGAACACTGAAGCTTTCTTT. The encoded protein is CASSIAVNTEAFF.

With regard to this clonotype: The conserved phenylalanine or tryptophan normally closing the CDR3 is absent here, so this likely arose from a read error. The genes are TRBV9 and TRBJ2-3; maybe TRBD2 (5 bases). Germline loops: CDR1 SGDLS, CDR2 YYNGEE. CDR3 length: 14 residues. The ends were cut back, 0 bases at V and 8 bases at J, with 13 bases in the middle. The CDR3: CASSVDGSVGTQYS. DNA for the CDR3: TGTGCCAGCAGCGTAGATGGTAGCGTAGGTACGCAGTATTCT.

There are a few counts of this clonotype. The chain couples TRBV7-9 to TRBJ2-3, with D perhaps TRBD1 (5 bases). The CDR3 sequence is 16 residues long. Trimming took 5 bases from V and 11 from J, leaving 26 bases between them. Germline assignment: CDR1 SEHNR and CDR2 FQNEAQ (reference sequence). CDR3 loop: CASSLSGRRAMDEQYF. CDR3 nucleotides: TGTGCCAGCAGCCTTTCTGGGCGCAGGGCTATGGATGAGCAGTATTTT.

This clonotype is termed medium-sized. The chain has TRBV29-1 and TRBJ1-5; D is ambiguous. Deletions cut 6 bases from V and 2 bases from J, with 11 bases between. Germline V CDR1 and CDR2: SQVTM, ANQGSEA. The CDR3 runs to 13 residues. As DNA, the CDR3 is TGCAGCGTAAGAATGCGAGGCAATCAGCCCCAGCATTTT. As protein: CSVRMRGNQPQHF.

In this sample, this clonotype turned up many times. The rearrangement links TRBV5-1 to TRBJ1-5; 11 bases fit TRBD1. Germline assignment: CDR1 SGHRS and CDR2 YFSETQ. The length of the CDR3 is 16 residues. Trimming at V came to 1 base and at J to 2 bases, leaving 2 bases not matched to a gene. CDR3 sequence: CASSLTGQGGNQPQHF. CDR3 in DNA: TGCGCCAGCAGCTTGACGGGACAGGGGGGCAATCAGCCCCAGCATTTT.

The sample holds many counts of this clonotype. This chain links TRBV20-1 with TRBJ1-2; possible D gene TRBD1, 5 bases. Germline CDR1 DFQATT, CDR2 SNEGSKA (reference sequence). The CDR3 extends over 15 amino acids. V was trimmed by 2 bases and J by 8 bases, leaving 21 bases between them. For the CDR3, the DNA is TGCAGTGCTAGATCCTCCCGGGGGAGCTCGGGGGGCTACACCTTC. This sequence encodes CSARSSRGSSGGYTF.

Ten or more counts support this clonotype. The chain carries TRBV28 and TRBJ2-7; D is unresolved. From germline, CDR1 is MDHEN and CDR2 SYDVKM. V lost 6 bases and J lost 4, with 16 bases in between. This CDR3 contains 14 residues. The CDR3 loop reads CASSPPEGKYEQYF. CDR3 coding DNA: TGTGCCAGCAGCCCCCCCGAAGGAAAGTACGAGCAGTACTTC.

At least ten counts were recorded for this clonotype. The V call is TRBV4-1, the J call TRBJ2-4, with 7 bases that match TRBD1. J was trimmed by 10 bases and V by 1 base; bases with no gene match: 4. This CDR3 comprises 13 residues. CDR1 is MGHRA and CDR2 is YSYEKL in the germline V gene. In DNA form, the CDR3 reads TGCGCCAGCAGCCAAGCGGGCAGGGGGATTCAGTACTTC. Residues: CASSQAGRGIQYF.

Regarding this clonotype: One junction end disagrees with the germline gene, perhaps due to a read error. The CDR3 nucleotides read TGTGCCAGCGGTGTCAGTATTAATGAAAAACTGGTTTTT. Its translation is CASGVSINEKLVF. V gene TRBV6-1 combines with J gene TRBJ1-4; D gene unclear. Germline assignment: CDR1 MNHNS and CDR2 SASEGT. The CDR3 is made up of 13 amino acids.

This clonotype was seen once. The chain is built from TRBV5-4 and TRBJ1-5, with TRBD1 matching 7 bases. Germline values: CDR1 SGHNT, CDR2 YYREEE (reference sequence). With V trimmed by 5 bases and J by 1 base, 6 bases remained unmatched. The CDR3 sequence is 15 residues long. The CDR3 here is CASSSGGLSNQPQHF. The CDR3 DNA reads as TGTGCCAGCAGTTCAGGGGGTTTGAGCAATCAGCCCCAGCATTTT.

This clonotype was observed at least ten times. The CDR3 region is CASSLGRGQGNTIYF. The CDR3 DNA is TGCGCCAGCAGCTTGGGCAGAGGACAGGGAAACACCATATATTTT. The chain joins TRBV5-1 to TRBJ1-3; a possible D gene is TRBD1 (6 bases). V lost 0 bases and J lost 4, with 11 bases in between. CDR3 length equals 15 residues. CDR1 is SGHRS, CDR2 YFSETQ, per germline.

This clonotype was counted a few times. The rearrangement links TRBV7-9 to TRBJ2-3, with 7 positions matching TRBD1. Losses at the gene ends were 5 bases for V and 1 base for J; bases not matched to a gene: 3. Germline loops: CDR1 SEHNR, CDR2 FQNEAQ (reference sequence). The CDR3 runs to 14 residues. In DNA, the CDR3 is TGTGCCAGCAGCAAGGGACAGCGCACAGATACGCAGTATTTT. Translated: CASSKGQRTDTQYF.